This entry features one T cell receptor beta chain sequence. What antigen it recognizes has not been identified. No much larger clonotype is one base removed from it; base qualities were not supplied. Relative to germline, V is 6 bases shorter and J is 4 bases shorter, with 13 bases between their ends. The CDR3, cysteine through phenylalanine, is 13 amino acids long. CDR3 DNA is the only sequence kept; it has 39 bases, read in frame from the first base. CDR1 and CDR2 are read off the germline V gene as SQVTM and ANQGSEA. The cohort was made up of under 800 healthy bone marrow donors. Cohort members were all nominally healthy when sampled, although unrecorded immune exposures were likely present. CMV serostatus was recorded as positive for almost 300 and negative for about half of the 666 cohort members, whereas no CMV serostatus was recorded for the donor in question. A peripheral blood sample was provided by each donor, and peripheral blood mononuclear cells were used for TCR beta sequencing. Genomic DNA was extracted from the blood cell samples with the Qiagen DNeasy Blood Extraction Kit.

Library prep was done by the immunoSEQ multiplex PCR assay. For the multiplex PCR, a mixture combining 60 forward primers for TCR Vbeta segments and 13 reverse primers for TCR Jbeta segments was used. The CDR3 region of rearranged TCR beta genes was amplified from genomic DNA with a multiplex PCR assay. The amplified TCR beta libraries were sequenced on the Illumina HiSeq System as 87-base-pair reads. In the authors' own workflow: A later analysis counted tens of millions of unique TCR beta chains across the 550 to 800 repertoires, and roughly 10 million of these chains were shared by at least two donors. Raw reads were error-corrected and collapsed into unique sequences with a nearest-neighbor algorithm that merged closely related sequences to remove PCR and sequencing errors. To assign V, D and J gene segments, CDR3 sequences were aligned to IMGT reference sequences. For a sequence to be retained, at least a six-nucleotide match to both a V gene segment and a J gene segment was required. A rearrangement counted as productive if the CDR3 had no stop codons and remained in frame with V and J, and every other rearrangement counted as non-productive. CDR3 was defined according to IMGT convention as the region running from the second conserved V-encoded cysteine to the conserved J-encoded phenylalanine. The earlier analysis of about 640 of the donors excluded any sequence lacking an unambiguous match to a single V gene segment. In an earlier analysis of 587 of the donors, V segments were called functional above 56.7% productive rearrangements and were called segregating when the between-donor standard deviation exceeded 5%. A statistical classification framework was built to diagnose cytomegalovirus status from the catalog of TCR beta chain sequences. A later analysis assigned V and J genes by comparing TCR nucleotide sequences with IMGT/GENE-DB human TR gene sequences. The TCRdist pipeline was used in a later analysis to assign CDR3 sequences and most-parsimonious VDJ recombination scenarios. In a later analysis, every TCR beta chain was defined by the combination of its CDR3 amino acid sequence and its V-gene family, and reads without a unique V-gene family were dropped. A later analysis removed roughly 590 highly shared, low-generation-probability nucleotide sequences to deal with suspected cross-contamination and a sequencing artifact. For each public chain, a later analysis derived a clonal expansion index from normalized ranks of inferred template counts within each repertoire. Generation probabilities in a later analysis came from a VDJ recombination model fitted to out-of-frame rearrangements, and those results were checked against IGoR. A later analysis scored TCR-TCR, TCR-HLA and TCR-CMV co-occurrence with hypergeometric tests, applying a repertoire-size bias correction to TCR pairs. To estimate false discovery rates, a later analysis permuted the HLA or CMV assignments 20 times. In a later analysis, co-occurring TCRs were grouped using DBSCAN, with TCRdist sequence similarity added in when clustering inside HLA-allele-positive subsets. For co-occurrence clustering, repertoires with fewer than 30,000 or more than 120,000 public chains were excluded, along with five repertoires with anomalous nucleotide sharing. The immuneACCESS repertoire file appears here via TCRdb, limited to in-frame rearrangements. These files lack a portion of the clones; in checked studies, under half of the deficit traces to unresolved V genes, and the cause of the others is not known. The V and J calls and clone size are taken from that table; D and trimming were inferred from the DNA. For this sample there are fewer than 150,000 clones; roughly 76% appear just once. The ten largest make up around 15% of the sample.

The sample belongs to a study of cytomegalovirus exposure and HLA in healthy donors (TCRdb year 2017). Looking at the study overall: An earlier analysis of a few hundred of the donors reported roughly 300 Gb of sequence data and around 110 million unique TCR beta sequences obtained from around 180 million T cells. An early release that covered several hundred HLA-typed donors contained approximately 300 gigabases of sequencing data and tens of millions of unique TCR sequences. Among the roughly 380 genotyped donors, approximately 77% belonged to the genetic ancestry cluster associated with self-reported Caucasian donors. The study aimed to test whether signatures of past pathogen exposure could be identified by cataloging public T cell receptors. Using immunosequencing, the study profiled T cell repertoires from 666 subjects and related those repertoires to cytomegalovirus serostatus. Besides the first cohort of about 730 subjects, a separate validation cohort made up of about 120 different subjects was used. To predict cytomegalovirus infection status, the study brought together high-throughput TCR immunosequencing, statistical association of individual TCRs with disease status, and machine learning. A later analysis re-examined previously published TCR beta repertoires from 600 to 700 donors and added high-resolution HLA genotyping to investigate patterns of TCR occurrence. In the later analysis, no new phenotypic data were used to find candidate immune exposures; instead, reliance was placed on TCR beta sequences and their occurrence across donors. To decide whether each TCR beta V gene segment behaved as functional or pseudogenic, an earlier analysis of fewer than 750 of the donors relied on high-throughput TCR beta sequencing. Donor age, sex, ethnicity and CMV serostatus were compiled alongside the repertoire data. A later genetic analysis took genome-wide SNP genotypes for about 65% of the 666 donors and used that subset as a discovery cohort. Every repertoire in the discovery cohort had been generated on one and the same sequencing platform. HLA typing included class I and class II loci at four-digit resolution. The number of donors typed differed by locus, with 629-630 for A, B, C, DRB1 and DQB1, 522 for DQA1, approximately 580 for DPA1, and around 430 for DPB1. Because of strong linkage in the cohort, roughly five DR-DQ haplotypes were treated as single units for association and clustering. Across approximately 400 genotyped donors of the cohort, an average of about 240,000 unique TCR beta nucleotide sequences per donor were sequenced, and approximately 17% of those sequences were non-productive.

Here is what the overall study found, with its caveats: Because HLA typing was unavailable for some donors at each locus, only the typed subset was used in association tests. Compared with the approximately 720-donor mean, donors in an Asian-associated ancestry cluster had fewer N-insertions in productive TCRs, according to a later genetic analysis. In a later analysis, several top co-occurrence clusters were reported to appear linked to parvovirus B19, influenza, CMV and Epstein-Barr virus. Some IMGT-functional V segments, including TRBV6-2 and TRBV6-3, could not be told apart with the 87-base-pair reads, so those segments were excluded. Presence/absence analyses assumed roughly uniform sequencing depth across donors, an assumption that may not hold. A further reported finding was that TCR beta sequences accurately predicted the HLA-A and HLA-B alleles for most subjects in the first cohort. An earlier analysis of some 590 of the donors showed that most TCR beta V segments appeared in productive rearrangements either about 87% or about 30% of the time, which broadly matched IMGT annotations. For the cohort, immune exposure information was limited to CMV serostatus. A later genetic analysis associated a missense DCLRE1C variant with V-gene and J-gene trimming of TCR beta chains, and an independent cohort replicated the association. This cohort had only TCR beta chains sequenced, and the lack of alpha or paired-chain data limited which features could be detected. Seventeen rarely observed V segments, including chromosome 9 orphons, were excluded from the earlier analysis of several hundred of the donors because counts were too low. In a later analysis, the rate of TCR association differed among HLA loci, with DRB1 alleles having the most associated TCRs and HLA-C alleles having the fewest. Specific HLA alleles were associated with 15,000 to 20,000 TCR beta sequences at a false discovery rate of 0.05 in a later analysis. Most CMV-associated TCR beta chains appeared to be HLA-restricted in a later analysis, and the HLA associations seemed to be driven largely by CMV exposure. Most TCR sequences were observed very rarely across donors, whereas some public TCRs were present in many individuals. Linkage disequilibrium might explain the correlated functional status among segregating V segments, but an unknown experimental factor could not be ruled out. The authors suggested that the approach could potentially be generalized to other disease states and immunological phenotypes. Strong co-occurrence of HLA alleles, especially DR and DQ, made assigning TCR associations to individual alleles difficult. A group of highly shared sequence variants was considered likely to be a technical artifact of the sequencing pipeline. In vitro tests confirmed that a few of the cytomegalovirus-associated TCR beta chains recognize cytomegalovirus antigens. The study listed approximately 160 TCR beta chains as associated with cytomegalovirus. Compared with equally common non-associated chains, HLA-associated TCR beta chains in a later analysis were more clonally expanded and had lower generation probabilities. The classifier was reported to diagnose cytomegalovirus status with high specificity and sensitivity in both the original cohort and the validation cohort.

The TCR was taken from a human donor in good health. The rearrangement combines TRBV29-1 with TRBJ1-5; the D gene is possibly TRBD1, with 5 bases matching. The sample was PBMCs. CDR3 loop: CSVALGQNQPQHF. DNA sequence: TGCAGCGTAGCCCTGGGGCAGAATCAGCCCCAGCATTTT.